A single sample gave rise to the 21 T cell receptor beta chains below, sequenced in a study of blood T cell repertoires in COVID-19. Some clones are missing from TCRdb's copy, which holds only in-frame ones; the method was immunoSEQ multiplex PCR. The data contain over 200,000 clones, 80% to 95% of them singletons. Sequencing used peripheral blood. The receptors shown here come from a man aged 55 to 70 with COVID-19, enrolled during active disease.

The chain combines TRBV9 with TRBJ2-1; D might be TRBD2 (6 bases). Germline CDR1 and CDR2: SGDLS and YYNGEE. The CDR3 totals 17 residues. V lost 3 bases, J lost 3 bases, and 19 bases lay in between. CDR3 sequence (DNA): TGTGCCAGCAGCGGGGACTTTACTAGAAAGGTCTACAATGAGCAGTTCTTC. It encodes CASSGDFTRKVYNEQFF.

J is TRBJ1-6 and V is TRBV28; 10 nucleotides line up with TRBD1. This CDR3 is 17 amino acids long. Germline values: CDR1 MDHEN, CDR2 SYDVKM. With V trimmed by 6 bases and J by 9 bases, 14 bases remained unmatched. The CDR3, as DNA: TGTGCCAGCAGCATCGGGACAGGGGTTTGGACGGGTTCACCCCTCCACTTT. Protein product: CASSIGTGVWTGSPLHF.

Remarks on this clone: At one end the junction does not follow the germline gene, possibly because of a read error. For the CDR3, the DNA is TGTGCCAGCAGCCCTGAGAAGCGCTCCTACAATGGGCAGTTCTTC. This sequence encodes CASSPEKRSYNGQFF. The gene calls are TRBV14 and TRBJ2-1; no clear D. The CDR3 has 15 amino acids. In germline, CDR1 is SGHDN, CDR2 FVKESK.

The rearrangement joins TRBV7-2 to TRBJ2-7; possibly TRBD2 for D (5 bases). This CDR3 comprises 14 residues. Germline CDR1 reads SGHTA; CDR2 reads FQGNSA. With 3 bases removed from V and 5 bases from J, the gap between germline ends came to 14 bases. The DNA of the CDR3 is TGTGCCAGCAGCTTTGCGGGTGGGATTGACGAGCAGTACTTC. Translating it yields CASSFAGGIDEQYF.

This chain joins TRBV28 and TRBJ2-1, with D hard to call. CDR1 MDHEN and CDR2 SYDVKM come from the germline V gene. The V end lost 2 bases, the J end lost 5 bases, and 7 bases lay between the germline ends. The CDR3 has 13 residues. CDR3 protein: CASSLSRNNEQFF. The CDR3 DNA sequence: TGTGCCAGCAGTTTAAGCAGGAACAATGAGCAGTTCTTC.

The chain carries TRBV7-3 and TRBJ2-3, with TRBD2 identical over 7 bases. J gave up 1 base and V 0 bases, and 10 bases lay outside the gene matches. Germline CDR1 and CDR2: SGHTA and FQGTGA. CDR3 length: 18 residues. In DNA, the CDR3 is TGTGCCAGCAGCTTAACTTTCGCTAGCGGCCGCGGCACAGATACGCAGTATTTT. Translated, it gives CASSLTFASGRGTDTQYF.

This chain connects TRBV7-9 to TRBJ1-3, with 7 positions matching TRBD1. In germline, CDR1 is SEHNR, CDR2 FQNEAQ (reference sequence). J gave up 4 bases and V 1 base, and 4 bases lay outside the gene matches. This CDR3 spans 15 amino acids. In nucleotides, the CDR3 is TGTGCCAGCAGCTTAGGAGGGGGCGCAGGAAACACCATATATTTT. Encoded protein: CASSLGGGAGNTIYF. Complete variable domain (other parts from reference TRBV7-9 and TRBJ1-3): DTGVSQNPRHKITKRGQNVTFRCDPISEHNRLYWYRQTLGQGPEFLTYFQNEAQLEKSRLLSDRFSAERPKGSFSTLEIQRTEQGDSAMYLCASSLGGGAGNTIYFGEGSWLTVV.

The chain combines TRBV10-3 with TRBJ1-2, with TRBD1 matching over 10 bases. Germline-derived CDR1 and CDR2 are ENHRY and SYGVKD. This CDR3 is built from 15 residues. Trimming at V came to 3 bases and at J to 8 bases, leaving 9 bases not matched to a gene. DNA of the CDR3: TGTGCCATCAGTGAATTCGGACAGGGGGAAGTGGGCTACACCTTC. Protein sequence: CAISEFGQGEVGYTF.

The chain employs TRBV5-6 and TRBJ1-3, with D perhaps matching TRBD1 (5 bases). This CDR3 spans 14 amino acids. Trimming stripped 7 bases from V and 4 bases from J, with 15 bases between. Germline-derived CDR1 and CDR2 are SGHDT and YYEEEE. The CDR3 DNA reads TGTGCCAGCTCCCCCAGGGATTCCGGAAACACCATATATTTT. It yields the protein CASSPRDSGNTIYF.

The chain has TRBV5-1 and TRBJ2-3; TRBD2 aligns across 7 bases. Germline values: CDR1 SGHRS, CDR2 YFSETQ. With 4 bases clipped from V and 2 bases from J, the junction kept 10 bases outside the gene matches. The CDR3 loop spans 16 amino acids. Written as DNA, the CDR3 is TGCGCCAGCAGCGGGGGGACTACCCGTTCCACAGATACGCAGTATTTT. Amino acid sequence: CASSGGTTRSTDTQYF.

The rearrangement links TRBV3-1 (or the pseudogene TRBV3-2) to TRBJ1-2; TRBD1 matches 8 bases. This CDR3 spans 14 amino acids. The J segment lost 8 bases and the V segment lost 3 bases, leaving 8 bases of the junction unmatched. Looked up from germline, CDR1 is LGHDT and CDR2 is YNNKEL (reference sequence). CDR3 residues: CASSHLAAGGGYTF. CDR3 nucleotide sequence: TGTGCCAGCAGCCATCTCGCGGCAGGGGGCGGCTACACCTTC.

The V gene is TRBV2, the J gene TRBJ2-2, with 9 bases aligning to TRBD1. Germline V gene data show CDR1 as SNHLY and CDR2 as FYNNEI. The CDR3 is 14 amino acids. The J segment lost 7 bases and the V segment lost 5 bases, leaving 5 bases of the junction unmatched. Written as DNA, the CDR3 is TGTGCCAGCAGTCGACAGGGGGAAATCGGGGAGCTGTTTTTT. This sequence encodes CASSRQGEIGELFF.

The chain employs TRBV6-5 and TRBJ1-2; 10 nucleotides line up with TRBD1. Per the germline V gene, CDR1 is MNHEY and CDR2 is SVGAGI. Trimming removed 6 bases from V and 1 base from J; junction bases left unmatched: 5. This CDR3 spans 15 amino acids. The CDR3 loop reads CASSIDRGRNYGYTF. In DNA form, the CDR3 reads TGTGCCAGCAGCATAGACAGGGGGCGTAACTATGGCTACACCTTC.

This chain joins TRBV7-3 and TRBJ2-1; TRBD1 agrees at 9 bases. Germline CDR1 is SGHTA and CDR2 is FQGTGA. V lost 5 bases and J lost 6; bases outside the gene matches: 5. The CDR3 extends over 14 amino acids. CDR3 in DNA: TGTGCCAGCAGCCCAGGGACAGGGACCAATGAGCAGTTCTTC. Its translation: CASSPGTGTNEQFF.

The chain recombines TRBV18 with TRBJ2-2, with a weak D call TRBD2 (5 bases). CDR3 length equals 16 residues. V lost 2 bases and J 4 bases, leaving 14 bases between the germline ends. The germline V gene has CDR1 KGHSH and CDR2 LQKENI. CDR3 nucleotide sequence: TGTGCCAGCTCACCAGATGTGGGAGAAGGCACCGGGGAGCTGTTTTTT. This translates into CASSPDVGEGTGELFF.

This CDR3 is CASSPVQGTGELFF. In nucleotides, the CDR3 is TGTGCCAGCTCACCAGTACAGGGAACCGGGGAGCTGTTTTTT. The chain combines TRBV18 with TRBJ2-2; D perhaps matches TRBD1 (6 bases). This CDR3 comprises 14 residues. CDR1 and CDR2 (germline): KGHSH, LQKENI. Trimming took off 2 bases at V and 5 bases at J, with 9 bases between the two ends.

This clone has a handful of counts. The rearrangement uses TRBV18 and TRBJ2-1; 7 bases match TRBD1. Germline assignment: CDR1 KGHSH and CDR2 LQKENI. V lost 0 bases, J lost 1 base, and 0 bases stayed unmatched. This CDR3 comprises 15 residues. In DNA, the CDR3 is TGTGCCAGCTCACCACCGGGACAGTCCTACAATGAGCAGTTCTTC. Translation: CASSPPGQSYNEQFF.

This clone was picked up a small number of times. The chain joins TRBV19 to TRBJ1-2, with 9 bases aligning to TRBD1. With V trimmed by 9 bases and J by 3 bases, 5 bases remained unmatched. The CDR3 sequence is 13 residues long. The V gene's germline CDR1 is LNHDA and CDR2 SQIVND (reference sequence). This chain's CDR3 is CASLRQGDYGYTF. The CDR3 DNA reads TGTGCCAGCCTTCGACAGGGGGACTATGGCTACACCTTC. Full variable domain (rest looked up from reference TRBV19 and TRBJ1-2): DGGITQSPKYLFRKEGQNVTLSCEQNLNHDAMYWYRQDPGQGLRLIYYSQIVNDFQKGDIAEGYSVSREKKESFPLTVTSAQKNPTAFYLCASLRQGDYGYTFGSGTRLTVV.

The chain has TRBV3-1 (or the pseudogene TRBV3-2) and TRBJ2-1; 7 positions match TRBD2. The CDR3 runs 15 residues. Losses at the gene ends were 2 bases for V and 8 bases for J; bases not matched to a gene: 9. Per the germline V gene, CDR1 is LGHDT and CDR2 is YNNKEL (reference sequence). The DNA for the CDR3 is TGTGCCAGCAGCCAACCTGGACTAGTCTTCTATGAGCAGTTCTTC. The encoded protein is CASSQPGLVFYEQFF.

CDR3 in DNA: TGCAGCGTTGAAACCGGGAGGGGCTACACCTTC. Translated: CSVETGRGYTF. The rearrangement uses TRBV29-1 and TRBJ1-2, with no clear D. Trimming pared 2 bases from V and 8 bases from J, leaving 9 bases between. There are 11 residues in the CDR3. CDR1 and CDR2 from the germline V gene are SQVTM and ANQGSEA.

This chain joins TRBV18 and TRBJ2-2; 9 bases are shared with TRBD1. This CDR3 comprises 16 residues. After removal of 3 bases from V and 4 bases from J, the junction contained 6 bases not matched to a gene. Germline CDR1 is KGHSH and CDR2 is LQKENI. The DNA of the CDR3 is TGTGCCAGCTCACCGACCCGGACAGGGGCCACCGGGGAGCTGTTTTTT. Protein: CASSPTRTGATGELFF.